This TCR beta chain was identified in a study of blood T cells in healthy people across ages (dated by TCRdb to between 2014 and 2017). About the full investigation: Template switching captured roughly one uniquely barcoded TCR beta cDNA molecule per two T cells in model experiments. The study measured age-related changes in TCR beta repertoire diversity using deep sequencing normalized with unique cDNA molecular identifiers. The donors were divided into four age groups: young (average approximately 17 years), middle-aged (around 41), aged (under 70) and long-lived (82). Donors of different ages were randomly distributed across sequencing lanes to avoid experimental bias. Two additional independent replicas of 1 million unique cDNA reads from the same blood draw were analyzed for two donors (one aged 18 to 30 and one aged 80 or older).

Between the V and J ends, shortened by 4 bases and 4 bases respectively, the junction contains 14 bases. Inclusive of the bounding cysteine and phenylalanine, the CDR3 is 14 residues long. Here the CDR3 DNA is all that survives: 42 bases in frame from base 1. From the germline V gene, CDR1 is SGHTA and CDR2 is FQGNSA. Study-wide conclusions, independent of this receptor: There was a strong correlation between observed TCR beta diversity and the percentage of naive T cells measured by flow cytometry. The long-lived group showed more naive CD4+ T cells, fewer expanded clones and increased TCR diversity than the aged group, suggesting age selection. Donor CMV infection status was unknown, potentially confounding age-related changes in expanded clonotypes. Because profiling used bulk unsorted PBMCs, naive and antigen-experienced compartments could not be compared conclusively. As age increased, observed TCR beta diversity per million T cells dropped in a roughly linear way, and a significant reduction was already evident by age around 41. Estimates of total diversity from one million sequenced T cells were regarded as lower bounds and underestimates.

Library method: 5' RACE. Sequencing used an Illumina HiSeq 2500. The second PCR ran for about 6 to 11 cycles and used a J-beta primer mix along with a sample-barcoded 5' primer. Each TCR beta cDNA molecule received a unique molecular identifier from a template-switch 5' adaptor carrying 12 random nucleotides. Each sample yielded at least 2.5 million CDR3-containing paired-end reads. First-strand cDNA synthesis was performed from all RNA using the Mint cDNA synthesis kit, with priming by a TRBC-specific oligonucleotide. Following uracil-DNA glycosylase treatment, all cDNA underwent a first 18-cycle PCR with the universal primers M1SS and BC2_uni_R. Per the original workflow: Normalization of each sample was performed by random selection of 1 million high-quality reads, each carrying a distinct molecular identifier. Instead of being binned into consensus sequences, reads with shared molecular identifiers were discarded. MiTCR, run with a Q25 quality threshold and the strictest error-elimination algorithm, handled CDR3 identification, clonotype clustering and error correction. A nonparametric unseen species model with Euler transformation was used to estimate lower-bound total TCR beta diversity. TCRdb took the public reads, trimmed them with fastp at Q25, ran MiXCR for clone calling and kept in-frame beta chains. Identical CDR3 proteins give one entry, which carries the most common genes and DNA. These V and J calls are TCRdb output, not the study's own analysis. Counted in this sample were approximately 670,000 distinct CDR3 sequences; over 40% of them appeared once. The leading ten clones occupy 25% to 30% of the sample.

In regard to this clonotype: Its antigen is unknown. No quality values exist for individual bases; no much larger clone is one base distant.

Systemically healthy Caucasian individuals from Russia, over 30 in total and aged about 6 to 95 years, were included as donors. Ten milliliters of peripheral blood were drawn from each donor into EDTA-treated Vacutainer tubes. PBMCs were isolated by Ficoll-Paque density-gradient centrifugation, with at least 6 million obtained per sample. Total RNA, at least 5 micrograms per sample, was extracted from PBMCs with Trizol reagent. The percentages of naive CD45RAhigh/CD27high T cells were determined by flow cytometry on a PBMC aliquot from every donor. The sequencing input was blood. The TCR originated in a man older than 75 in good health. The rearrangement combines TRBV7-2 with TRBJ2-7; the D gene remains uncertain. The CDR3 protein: CASSSQIGPYEQYF. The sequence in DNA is TGTGCCAGCAGCTCCCAAATCGGGCCATACGAGCAGTACTTC.